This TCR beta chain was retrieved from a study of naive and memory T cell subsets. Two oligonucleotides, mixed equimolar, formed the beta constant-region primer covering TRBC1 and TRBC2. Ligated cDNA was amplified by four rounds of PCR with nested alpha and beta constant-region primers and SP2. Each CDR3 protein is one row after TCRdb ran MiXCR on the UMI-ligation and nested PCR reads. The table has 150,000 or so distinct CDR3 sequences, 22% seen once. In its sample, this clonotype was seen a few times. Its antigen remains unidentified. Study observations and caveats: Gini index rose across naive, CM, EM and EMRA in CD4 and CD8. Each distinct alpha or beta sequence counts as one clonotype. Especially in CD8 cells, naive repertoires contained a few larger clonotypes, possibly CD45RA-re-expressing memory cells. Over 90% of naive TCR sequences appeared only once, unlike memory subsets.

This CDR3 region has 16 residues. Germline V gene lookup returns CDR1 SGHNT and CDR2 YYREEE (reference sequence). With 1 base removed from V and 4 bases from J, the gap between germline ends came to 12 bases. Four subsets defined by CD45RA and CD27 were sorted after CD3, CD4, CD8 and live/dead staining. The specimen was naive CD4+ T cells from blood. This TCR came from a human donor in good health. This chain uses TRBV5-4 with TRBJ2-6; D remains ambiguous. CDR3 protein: CASSLTPRGGANVLTF. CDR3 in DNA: TGTGCCAGCAGCTTGACCCCCCGTGGCGGGGCCAACGTCCTGACTTTC.